The sequence of this TCR beta chain was determined in a study of blood T cell repertoires in COVID-19. The overall study: From the United States, Italy and Spain came samples of acute and convalescent COVID-19.

The CDR3 has 13 amino acids. CDR1 SGDLS and CDR2 YYNGEE come from the germline V gene. V dropped 5 bases and J dropped 0 bases, with 5 bases sitting between them. This table comes from immunoSEQ multiplex PCR, and its TCRdb copy is limited to in-frame clones, with some not included. The table records around 150,000 clones, roughly 82% of them present only once. Sample: peripheral blood. The TCR sequence derives from a woman aged 40 to 50 with COVID-19, enrolled during active disease. The chain carries TRBV9 and TRBJ2-2; D is unresolved. CDR3 amino acids: CASSTPNTGELFF. In nucleotides, the CDR3 is TGTGCCAGCAGTACACCGAACACCGGGGAGCTGTTTTTT.